These T cell receptor beta chains were read from a single sample in a study of blood T cells in healthy people across ages. TCRdb itself ran the 5' RACE reads through MiXCR, one entry per CDR3 protein. The sample has about 680,000 distinct CDR3 sequences; roughly 49% are singletons. Sequenced input: blood. These receptors all stem from a woman aged 55-70 years in good health. CDR3s include the opening cysteine and the closing phenylalanine or tryptophan. The D gene is left open where the match is weak. Expanded clones are given a class, and other clones once, few, many or no size at all.

clone_size | cdr3_length | j_call | v_call | d_call | cdr3_aa | cdr3_nt
few | 18 | TRBJ2-1 | TRBV25-1 | TRBD1 | CASSEYPGQGMIYNEQFF | TGTGCCAGCAGTGAATACCCGGGACAGGGGATGATCTACAATGAGCAGTTCTTC
NA | 15 | TRBJ1-1 | TRBV5-1 | TRBD1 | CASSTFDRADPEAFF | TGCGCCAGCAGCACTTTCGACAGGGCGGATCCTGAAGCTTTCTTT
NA | 14 | TRBJ2-7 | TRBV29-1 | TRBD1 | CSVLRGSPFNEQYF | TGCAGCGTCCTCAGGGGGTCGCCATTCAATGAGCAGTACTTC
few | 15 | TRBJ2-1 | TRBV18 | NA | CASSPPGRDIDEQFF | TGTGCCAGCTCACCACCGGGACGCGATATCGATGAGCAGTTCTTC
many | 17 | TRBJ2-1 | TRBV20-1 | TRBD2 | CSAQNGLAGSSYNEQFF | TGCAGTGCTCAGAACGGACTAGCGGGGAGCTCCTACAATGAGCAGTTCTTC
many | 16 | TRBJ2-3 | TRBV25-1 | NA | CASLGGTYSSVDTQYF | TGTGCCAGCCTTGGGGGGACATATTCGTCAGTGGATACGCAGTATTTT
NA | 14 | TRBJ2-7 | TRBV28 | TRBD2 | CASRIMGLAHEQYF | TGTGCCAGCAGAATAATGGGACTAGCCCACGAGCAGTACTTC
NA | 17 | TRBJ1-1 | TRBV28 | NA | CASSFMSGTRGGTEAFF | TGTGCCAGCAGTTTTATGTCAGGTACGAGGGGAGGGACTGAAGCTTTCTTT
NA | 14 | TRBJ2-1 | TRBV11-2 | NA | CASNHEVLDNEQFF | TGTGCCAGCAACCACGAGGTTCTAGACAATGAGCAGTTCTTC
NA | 18 | TRBJ2-7 | TRBV30 | TRBD2 | CAWSKNTIGGRYSYEQYF | TGTGCCTGGAGTAAAAACACCATCGGCGGGAGGTACTCCTACGAGCAGTACTTC
few | 18 | TRBJ1-6 | TRBV20-1 | TRBD1 | CSAGHYRGLGRNNSPLHF | TGCAGTGCTGGTCATTACAGGGGGCTCGGGAGGAATAATTCACCCCTCCACTTT
few | 17 | TRBJ1-2 | TRBV7-2 | NA | CASSLDSYGLVSYGYTF | TGTGCCAGCAGCTTAGATTCATATGGTCTGGTTAGCTATGGCTACACCTTC
few | 14 | TRBJ2-5 | TRBV5-1 | TRBD1 | CASSLQGAEETQYF | TGCGCCAGCAGCTTACAGGGGGCCGAAGAGACCCAGTACTTC
NA | 17 | TRBJ2-1 | TRBV4-1 | NA | CASSLDRAREGTNEQFF | TGCGCCAGCAGCCTCGATAGGGCGCGGGAAGGGACAAATGAGCAGTTCTTC
many | 14 | TRBJ2-7 | TRBV4-3 | TRBD1 | CASSQTTGIYEQYF | TGCGCCAGCAGCCAAACGACAGGGATCTACGAGCAGTACTTC
NA | 17 | TRBJ2-3 | TRBV7-3 | TRBD2 | CASSFESAGGGRDTQYF | TGTGCCAGCAGCTTTGAATCCGCGGGAGGCGGGCGAGATACGCAGTATTTT
NA | 16 | TRBJ2-1 | TRBV24-1 | NA | CATSDSPTVGGNEQFF | TGTGCCACCAGTGATTCACCCACGGTGGGGGGCAATGAGCAGTTCTTC
NA | 16 | TRBJ2-1 | TRBV4-1 | NA | CASSQDRSGAHNEQFF | TGCGCCAGCAGCCAAGATCGTAGCGGAGCTCACAATGAGCAGTTTTTC
NA | 16 | TRBJ2-7 | TRBV15 | NA | CATSRNTGRLSYEQYF | TGTGCCACCAGCAGAAACACCGGGAGACTCTCCTACGAGCAGTACTTC
few | 16 | TRBJ2-7 | TRBV3-1 | TRBD2 | CASSPLEGGRGYEQYF | TGTGCCAGCAGCCCCCTTGAAGGCGGGAGAGGGTACGAGCAGTACTTC
NA | 13 | TRBJ1-1 | TRBV29-1 | NA | CSVRGGWNTEAFF | TGCAGCGTGCGAGGAGGGTGGAACACTGAAGCTTTCTTT
NA | 12 | TRBJ1-4 | TRBV29-1 | NA | CSVQGGTEKLFF | TGCAGCGTTCAGGGTGGAACAGAAAAACTGTTTTTT
NA | 17 | TRBJ2-5 | TRBV6-1 | TRBD2 | CASRRTASGRAMETQYF | TGTGCCAGCAGAAGAACCGCTAGCGGGAGGGCCATGGAGACCCAGTACTTC
NA | 15 | TRBJ2-1 | TRBV12-3/TRBV12-4 | TRBD2 | CASSRGLAVYNEQFF | TGTGCCAGCAGCCGGGGACTAGCGGTCTACAATGAGCAGTTCTTC
NA | 14 | TRBJ2-1 | TRBV20-1 | TRBD2 | CSARDPLAGDTQFF | TGCAGTGCTAGAGACCCCTTAGCGGGAGATACGCAGTTCTTC
NA | 17 | TRBJ2-1 | TRBV7-8 | TRBD2 | CASSLDRRGGSYNEQFF | TGTGCCAGCAGCTTAGATCGGCGGGGGGGGTCCTACAATGAGCAGTTCTTC
NA | 16 | TRBJ1-5 | TRBV6-6 | TRBD1 | CASSYPQGKGNQPQHF | TGTGCCAGCAGTTACCCACAGGGGAAGGGCAATCAGCCCCAGCATTTT
NA | 15 | TRBJ2-7 | TRBV7-2 | NA | CASSDRGRSSYEQYF | TGTGCCAGCAGCGACCGGGGGCGATCCTCTTACGAGCAGTACTTC
NA | 15 | TRBJ2-1 | TRBV19 | TRBD2 | CASSLRTSGRGEQFF | TGTGCCAGTAGCCTACGGACTAGCGGGAGGGGTGAGCAGTTCTTC
few | 15 | TRBJ1-2 | TRBV5-1 | NA | CASSIQPAINYGYTF | TGCGCCAGCAGCATACAGCCAGCGATCAACTATGGCTACACCTTC
few | 16 | TRBJ2-7 | TRBV4-1 | TRBD2 | CASSQGTSGEGYEQYF | TGCGCCAGCAGCCAAGGGACTAGCGGAGAGGGTTACGAGCAGTACTTC
NA | 15 | TRBJ2-1 | TRBV30 | NA | CAWSGGVATYNEQFF | TGTGCCTGGAGTGGCGGGGTAGCCACCTACAATGAGCAGTTCTTC
NA | 17 | TRBJ2-4 | TRBV14 | NA | CASREVVGTAAKNIQYF | TGTGCCAGCAGAGAAGTCGTGGGAACGGCAGCCAAAAACATTCAGTACTTC
NA | 17 | TRBJ2-2 | TRBV5-1 | NA | CASVSSEGGRVTGELFF | TGCGCCAGCGTATCCTCAGAGGGCGGAAGAGTGACCGGGGAGCTGTTTTTT
NA | 14 | TRBJ1-2 | TRBV20-1 | NA | CGARDLSPSYGYTF | TGCGGTGCTAGAGACCTTTCGCCGTCCTATGGCTACACCTTC
NA | 15 | TRBJ2-7 | TRBV20-1 | TRBD1 | CSLGGEDRGSYEQYF | TGCAGTTTAGGCGGGGAGGACAGGGGCAGCTACGAGCAGTACTTC
NA | 12 | TRBJ1-3 | TRBV7-2 | NA | CASGGAGNTIYF | TGTGCCAGCGGAGGGGCTGGAAACACCATATATTTT
few | 12 | TRBJ2-5 | TRBV12-5 | NA | CASGASVETQYF | TGTGCTAGTGGCGCCTCCGTCGAGACCCAGTACTTC
once | 17 | TRBJ2-5 | TRBV5-1 | TRBD2 | CASSLGAQAGVGETQYF | TGCGCCAGCAGCTTGGGGGCCCAAGCGGGAGTCGGAGAGACCCAGTACTTC
NA | 14 | TRBJ2-7 | TRBV6-5 | TRBD1 | CASSLGTGGREQYF | TGTGCCAGCAGTTTGGGCACAGGGGGGCGGGAGCAGTACTTC
NA | 15 | TRBJ2-7 | TRBV2 | TRBD1 | CASSEAGDRGYEQYF | TGTGCCAGCAGTGAAGCGGGGGACAGGGGATACGAGCAGTACTTC
NA | 15 | TRBJ1-5 | TRBV4-1 | TRBD1 | CASSLGQGANQPQHF | TGCGCCAGCAGCCTGGGACAGGGGGCCAATCAGCCCCAGCATTTT
few | 15 | TRBJ2-7 | TRBV25-1 | NA | CASSERAVGGYEQYF | TGTGCCAGCAGTGAAAGGGCTGTTGGAGGCTACGAGCAGTACTTC
NA | 14 | TRBJ2-1 | TRBV5-1 | TRBD2 | CASSSSGDYNEQFF | TGCGCCAGCAGTTCTAGCGGAGACTACAATGAGCAGTTCTTC
NA | 16 | TRBJ2-1 | TRBV29-1 | TRBD2 | CSVWSSSGGFANEQFF | TGCAGCGTGTGGTCTTCTAGCGGGGGATTCGCAAATGAGCAGTTCTTC
NA | 14 | TRBJ1-1 | TRBV12-3/TRBV12-4 | NA | CASSFNHRGAEAFF | TGTGCCAGCAGTTTTAATCATAGGGGGGCTGAAGCTTTCTTT
few | 12 | TRBJ2-1 | TRBV20-1 | NA | CSASGTGFYLFF | TGCAGTGCTAGTGGTACCGGGTTCTACTTGTTCTTC
few | 15 | TRBJ1-5 | TRBV9 | TRBD1 | CASSPRDRANQPQHF | TGTGCCAGCAGCCCCAGGGACAGGGCAAATCAGCCCCAGCATTTT
NA | 13 | TRBJ1-2 | TRBV10-3 | TRBD1 | CAISGTGAYGYTF | TGTGCCATCAGTGGGACAGGGGCCTATGGCTACACCTTC
NA | 16 | TRBJ1-2 | TRBV7-2 | NA | CASSLYSSLSNYGYTF | TGTGCCAGCAGCTTGTACAGCAGTCTTTCTAACTATGGCTACACCTTC
few | 14 | TRBJ2-7 | TRBV29-1 | TRBD2 | CSVRTSGKSYEQYF | TGCAGCGTTCGGACTAGCGGGAAGTCCTACGAGCAGTACTTC
few | 16 | TRBJ2-1 | TRBV6-2/TRBV6-3 | NA | CASSTEDGSSYNEQFF | TGTGCCAGCAGTACCGAGGACGGGAGCTCCTACAATGAGCAGTTCTTC
few | 18 | TRBJ2-1 | TRBV10-3 | TRBD2 | CAISLGLAGGPQNNEQFF | TGTGCCATCAGCTTGGGACTAGCGGGAGGGCCTCAGAACAATGAGCAGTTCTTC
NA | 13 | TRBJ1-2 | TRBV28 | NA | CARVRKSNYGYTF | TGTGCCAGAGTGCGGAAATCAAACTATGGCTACACCTTC
many | 14 | TRBJ2-3 | TRBV20-1 | TRBD2 | CSADSGSSTDTQYF | TGCAGTGCCGATAGCGGGAGTAGTACAGATACGCAGTATTTT